One sample yielded the 17 T cell receptor beta chains listed below, sequenced in a study of shared clonotypes between healthy human individuals. Profiled with immunoSEQ multiplex PCR; TCRdb holds only in-frame clones, not every one. This sample has approximately 2.3 million clones, with approximately 93% found just once. The sequenced sample was naive CD4+ T cells from PBMCs. Specified subset: CD45RA+ positively selected. The origin of the receptors is a man aged 18 to 30 in good health. Some clones in this sample may be carry-over from other donors' samples.

The V call is TRBV6-5, the J call TRBJ2-2; TRBD2 agrees at 8 bases. The CDR3 length is 16 residues. The V segment lost 2 bases and the J segment 4 bases; nucleotides outside the gene matches: 6. Per germline, CDR1 MNHEY and CDR2 SVGAGI. CDR3 bases: TGTGCCAGCAGTTACGAAGCGGGAGCTCGCACCGGGGAGCTGTTTTTT. Translation gives CASSYEAGARTGELFF.

CDR3 bases: TGTGCCAGCAGTGAAGCGGGGGTGGGTGAGCAGTTCTTC. Translated, it gives CASSEAGVGEQFF. This chain connects TRBV2 to TRBJ2-1, with D possibly called TRBD1 or TRBD2 (5 bases each). The CDR3 length is 13 residues. In germline, CDR1 is SNHLY, CDR2 FYNNEI. V lost 0 bases to trimming and J lost 9 bases, with 9 bases between them.

The J gene is TRBJ2-1, the V gene TRBV7-4; 9 bases agree with TRBD1. Germline CDR1 is SGHVT and CDR2 is SQSDAQ. CDR3 length equals 16 residues. The J segment lost 0 bases and the V segment lost 6 bases, leaving 6 bases of the junction unmatched. CDR3 bases: TGTGCCAGCAGGCCTGGACAGGGGAGCTCCTACAATGAGCAGTTCTTC. Amino acid sequence: CASRPGQGSSYNEQFF.

V usage is TRBV4-1 and J usage is TRBJ1-1; D is possibly TRBD1 (6 bases). The germline gives CDR1 MGHRA, CDR2 YSYEKL. The V end was cut by 1 base, the J end by 6 bases, with 15 bases between. The CDR3 is made up of 15 amino acids. The CDR3 here is CASSQGRGNWAEAFF. The DNA of the CDR3 is TGCGCCAGCAGCCAAGGGAGGGGGAACTGGGCTGAAGCTTTCTTT.

V is TRBV6-5 and J is TRBJ1-4; no reliable D call. Trimming cost V 8 bases and J 0 bases, with 13 bases left between them. The CDR3 loop spans 15 amino acids. Germline V CDR1 and CDR2: MNHEY, SVGAGI. CDR3: CASQREAATNEKLFF. The DNA for the CDR3 is TGTGCCAGCCAAAGGGAGGCTGCAACTAATGAAAAACTGTTTTTT.

This sequence joins TRBV28 and TRBJ2-1; D unclear. This CDR3 has 14 residues. Per germline, CDR1 MDHEN and CDR2 SYDVKM. V was clipped by 3 bases and J by 4 bases, with 10 bases between them. The CDR3 nucleotides read TGTGCCAGCAGTTTGGAACACACGTACAATGAGCAGTTCTTC. It is translated as CASSLEHTYNEQFF.

The table lists this clone with a count of one. The chain carries TRBV28 and TRBJ2-5, with 9 bases matching TRBD2. J gave up 4 bases and V 2 bases, and 8 bases lay outside the gene matches. The length of the CDR3 is 16 residues. Looked up from germline, CDR1 is MDHEN and CDR2 is SYDVKM. CDR3 in DNA: TGTGCCAGCAGTTTAGGGCCAGCGGGAGGTGGAGAGACCCAGTACTTC. It is translated as CASSLGPAGGGETQYF.

This clone was counted once. The chain is built from TRBV29-1 and TRBJ2-1; unclear D gene. Germline lookup yields CDR1 SQVTM and CDR2 ANQGSEA. The CDR3 is 14 residues long. V lost 4 bases to trimming and J lost 3 bases, with 13 bases between them. The CDR3 here is CSVVIATNYNEQFF. CDR3 sequence (DNA): TGCAGCGTTGTTATAGCCACAAACTACAATGAGCAGTTCTTC.

The chain carries TRBV29-1 and TRBJ2-5; TRBD1 or TRBD2 may be the D gene (5 bases each). CDR3 length equals 12 residues. V lost 5 bases and J lost 4, with 11 bases in between. CDR1 and CDR2 (germline): SQVTM, ANQGSEA. DNA of the CDR3: TGCAGCGTTTTCGCTGGGGGAGAGACCCAGTACTTC. It translates to CSVFAGGETQYF.

The rearrangement joins TRBV10-3 to TRBJ2-7, with 7 bases that match TRBD1. There are 15 residues in the CDR3. After removal of 4 bases from V and 3 bases from J, the junction contained 9 bases not matched to a gene. The germline CDR1 and CDR2 sequences are ENHRY and SYGVKD. CDR3 DNA: TGTGCCATCAGTGCCGACAGGGTCCCTCTCTACGAGCAGTACTTC. This encodes CAISADRVPLYEQYF.

The chain employs TRBV7-3 and TRBJ2-5, with no clear D. From germline, CDR1 is SGHTA and CDR2 FQGTGA. The V end was cut by 5 bases, the J end by 1 base, with 11 bases between. The CDR3 has 14 residues. Here the CDR3 DNA reads TGTGCCAGCAGCCCTCTGGGTAGCCAAGAGACCCAGTACTTC. This codes for CASSPLGSQETQYF.

With respect to this clone: The sample contains more than one DNA sequence encoding this CDR3. The chain couples TRBV5-1 to TRBJ1-1; D is ambiguous. With 3 bases removed from V and 8 bases from J, the gap between germline ends came to 8 bases. CDR1 is SGHRS, CDR2 YFSETQ, per germline. The CDR3 runs 11 residues. Here the CDR3 reads CASSYDREAFF. CDR3 bases: TGCGCCAGCAGCTATGATAGGGAAGCTTTCTTT.

The V and J genes are TRBV2 and TRBJ2-7; 7 bases are shared with TRBD2. The CDR3 is made up of 13 amino acids. After removal of 2 bases from V and 8 bases from J, the junction contained 6 bases not matched to a gene. Germline values: CDR1 SNHLY, CDR2 FYNNEI. This chain's CDR3 is CASSENNGRKQYF. Here the CDR3 DNA reads TGTGCCAGCAGTGAAAATAACGGGAGGAAGCAGTACTTC. Using reference TRBV2 and TRBJ2-7 for the parts outside the CDR3, the full variable domain is EPEVTQTPSHQVTQMGQEVILRCVPISNHLYFYWYRQILGQKVEFLVSFYNNEISEKSEIFDDQFSVERPDGSNFTLKIRSTKLEDSAMYFCASSENNGRKQYFGPGTRLTVT.

The chain combines TRBV5-1 with TRBJ2-7; TRBD2 agrees at 10 bases. Germline V gene sequence: CDR1 SGHRS, CDR2 YFSETQ. The V and J ends lost 2 bases and 2 bases, in that order; junction bases with no gene match: 10. This CDR3 spans 17 amino acids. CDR3 sequence (DNA): TGCGCCAGCAGCTTAGAACTAGCGGGAAGGGTGCCCTACGAGCAGTACTTC. Translating it yields CASSLELAGRVPYEQYF.

The chain has TRBV9 and TRBJ2-7, with 7 positions matching TRBD1. CDR1 and CDR2 from the germline V gene are SGDLS and YYNGEE. The CDR3 has 14 amino acids. The junction had 4 bases not matched to a gene; V was cut back by 4 bases and J by 0 bases. The CDR3 coding sequence is TGTGCCAGCAGCCTCCGGGACAGCTCCTACGAGCAGTACTTC. The encoded protein is CASSLRDSSYEQYF.

The rearrangement joins TRBV7-8 to TRBJ2-7; 7 bases map to TRBD1. The length of the CDR3 is 15 residues. V lost 3 bases to trimming and J lost 1 base; unmatched junction nucleotides: 6. Per the germline V gene, CDR1 is SGHVS and CDR2 is FQNEAQ. The CDR3 spells CASSLGQPTSYEQYF. DNA for the CDR3: TGTGCCAGCAGCTTGGGACAGCCGACGTCCTACGAGCAGTACTTC.

This clone was recorded a few times. At the DNA level, this CDR3 is encoded by other sequences in the same sample as well. V gene TRBV9 combines with J gene TRBJ1-3; D gene ambiguous. V lost 0 bases and J 3 bases, leaving 4 bases between the germline ends. The length of the CDR3 is 13 residues. Germline loops: CDR1 SGDLS, CDR2 YYNGEE. CDR3 coding DNA: TGTGCCAGCAGCGTAGGCCGTGGAAACACCATATATTTT. Translated, it gives CASSVGRGNTIYF.